These 2 T cell receptor beta chains share one sample of origin, sequenced in a study of blood T cell repertoires in COVID-19. The method was immunoSEQ multiplex PCR; TCRdb's version includes in-frame clones alone and lacks a portion of them. The repertoire includes 55,000 to 80,000 clones, about 91% of them detected once, and approximately 10% sits in the top ten. Sequenced material: peripheral blood. The receptors come from an elderly man with acute or convalescent COVID-19.

This rearrangement joins TRBV2 to TRBJ1-1; D unresolved. Trimming shortened V by 2 bases and J by 1 base, and 8 bases separated the two germline ends. The germline V gene encodes CDR1 SNHLY and CDR2 FYNNEI. CDR3 length: 14 residues. The CDR3, as DNA: TGTGCCAGCAGTGAACTATTTGGGAACACTGAAGCTTTCTTT. This sequence encodes CASSELFGNTEAFF.

The chain is built from TRBV27 and TRBJ2-6, with 8 bases fitting TRBD1. CDR1 and CDR2 from the germline V gene are MNHEY and SMNVEV (reference sequence). V was clipped by 6 bases and J by 1 base; unmatched bases: 11. The CDR3 covers 18 residues. The CDR3 protein is CASSPSGTGMSGANVLTF. The CDR3 nucleotides are TGTGCCAGCAGCCCTTCCGGGACAGGTATGTCTGGGGCCAACGTCCTGACTTTC.